What follows are 14 T cell receptor beta chains derived from one specimen sequenced in a study of cytomegalovirus exposure and HLA in healthy donors. The PCR ran on 60 Vbeta and 13 Jbeta primers. The assay was immunoSEQ multiplex PCR, and TCRdb's table has in-frame clones only and misses some. The data show under 200,000 clones, approximately 86% seen once. Sequencing input: PBMCs. These receptors were collected from a woman aged 18-29 years in good health and CMV-seronegative.

The chain joins TRBV5-5 to TRBJ1-2, with 8 bases matching TRBD1. Looked up from germline, CDR1 is SGHKS and CDR2 is YYEKEE (reference sequence). V gave up 8 bases and J gave up 2 bases; unmatched junction bases: 11. This CDR3 comprises 15 residues. Written as DNA, the CDR3 is TGTGCCAGTTCCTCCGGGACAGGTCGAAACTATGGCTACACCTTC. It encodes CASSSGTGRNYGYTF.

The chain employs TRBV2 and TRBJ2-2, with D perhaps TRBD2 (6 bases). CDR1 is SNHLY, CDR2 FYNNEI, per germline. The CDR3 is made up of 15 amino acids. V lost 7 bases, J lost 4 bases, and 16 bases lay in between. The CDR3 is CASTPSAPFTGELFF. CDR3 in DNA: TGTGCCAGCACTCCTAGCGCCCCGTTCACCGGGGAGCTGTTTTTT.

The sample holds one count of this clone. The V and J genes are TRBV2 and TRBJ2-7; D might be TRBD2 (8 bases). Trimming took off 7 bases at V and 2 bases at J, with 15 bases between the two ends. The CDR3 is 14 residues long. Germline CDR1 is SNHLY and CDR2 is FYNNEI. The CDR3 coding sequence is TGTGCCAGCATGCGGGGGGACAGTACCTACGAGCAGTACTTC. Its translation: CASMRGDSTYEQYF.

The J gene is TRBJ2-1, the V gene TRBV30; a weak D match, TRBD2 (6 bases). The ends were cut back, 0 bases at V and 6 bases at J, with 12 bases in the middle. In germline, CDR1 is GTSNPN, CDR2 SVGIG (reference sequence). This CDR3 spans 14 amino acids. The CDR3 loop reads CAWSVAGLINEQFF. CDR3 DNA sequence: TGTGCCTGGAGTGTTGCGGGGTTGATCAATGAGCAGTTCTTC.

This clone was seen more than once but under ten times. The chain links TRBV4-1 to TRBJ1-1; weak D call: TRBD1 (5 bases). Per the germline V gene, CDR1 is MGHRA and CDR2 is YSYEKL. The CDR3 consists of 21 residues. V was clipped by 2 bases and J by 0 bases, with 28 bases between them. The CDR3 here is CASSQTRVSPRPQLMNTEAFF. CDR3 in DNA: TGCGCCAGCAGCCAAACCAGGGTGAGCCCCCGACCCCAACTAATGAACACTGAAGCTTTCTTT.

Remarks on this clone: A read error may produce the germline difference seen at one junction end. The gene calls are TRBV5-4 and TRBJ2-3; 9 bases are shared with TRBD1. The CDR3 sequence is 15 residues long. CDR1 is SGHNT and CDR2 is YYREEE in the germline V gene (reference sequence). The CDR3 nucleotides read TGTGCCAGCAGCTCCGGACAGGGGAGCACAGGTACGCAGTATTTT. This codes for CASSSGQGSTGTQYF.

V usage is TRBV6-5 and J usage is TRBJ1-2; 10 bases map to TRBD1. CDR1 is MNHEY and CDR2 is SVGAGI in the germline V gene. V trimming: 5 bases; J trimming: 4 bases; junction bases outside the gene matches: 7. This CDR3 spans 15 amino acids. CDR3 DNA sequence: TGTGCCAGCAGTCAGACAGGGGGCGCGAGCTATGGCTACACCTTC. The encoded protein is CASSQTGGASYGYTF.

There are a few counts of this clone. The chain has TRBV2 and TRBJ2-4; D is perhaps TRBD2 (6 bases). Between the trimmed V and J ends, which lost 7 bases and 10 bases, there was a span of 17 bases. This CDR3 comprises 13 residues. CDR1 is SNHLY, CDR2 FYNNEI, per germline. CDR3 DNA: TGTGCCAGCAAGGCTAGCGAGGTTGGGATTCAGTACTTC. It codes for CASKASEVGIQYF.

This chain uses TRBV7-9 with TRBJ1-2; tentatively, D is TRBD1 (6 bases). CDR3 size: 15 residues. CDR1 and CDR2 from the germline V gene are SEHNR and FQNEAQ (reference sequence). V was pared by 2 bases and J by 6 bases, with 16 bases between. CDR3 in DNA: TGTGCCAGCAGCTTACCGGGCCTGGGGGCGCATGGCTACACCTTC. This encodes CASSLPGLGAHGYTF.

The CDR3 sequence: CASVAGITYNEQFF. In DNA, the CDR3 is TGTGCCAGCGTAGCGGGAATTACCTACAATGAGCAGTTCTTC. This chain connects TRBV2 to TRBJ2-1, with 8 bases matching TRBD2. Germline V CDR1 and CDR2: SNHLY, FYNNEI. V trimming: 8 bases; J trimming: 2 bases; junction bases outside the gene matches: 5. The CDR3 sequence is 14 residues long.

This clone was recorded only once. This CDR3 reads CASSQLEENRGVGELFF. The CDR3 bases are TGTGCCAGCAGCCAACTGGAAGAGAACAGGGGGGTCGGGGAGCTGTTTTTT. The V gene is TRBV4-2, the J gene TRBJ2-2, with 8 positions matching TRBD1. The germline gives CDR1 LGHNA, CDR2 YNFKEQ. V shed 2 bases and J 7 bases; nucleotides not matched to a gene: 12. The CDR3 is 17 amino acids.

The V and J genes are TRBV30 and TRBJ2-5, with D perhaps TRBD1 (6 bases). With 8 bases removed from V and 3 bases from J, the gap between germline ends came to 16 bases. The CDR3 contains 13 residues. Germline V gene sequence: CDR1 GTSNPN, CDR2 SVGIG (reference sequence). In nucleotides, the CDR3 is TGTGCCGGGAACGAGGGGGATAAAGAGACCCAGTACTTC. It encodes CAGNEGDKETQYF.

The rearrangement uses TRBV10-3 and TRBJ2-5; D remains ambiguous. Germline loops: CDR1 ENHRY, CDR2 SYGVKD. CDR3 length: 11 amino acids. V was pared by 3 bases and J by 5 bases, with 4 bases between. CDR3 in amino acids: CAISDVETQYF. For the CDR3, the DNA is TGTGCCATCAGTGACGTCGAGACCCAGTACTTC.

The rearrangement uses TRBV6-6 and TRBJ2-1, with a weak D call TRBD1 (5 bases). Germline loops: CDR1 MNHNY, CDR2 SVGAGI (reference sequence). The V end lost 8 bases, the J end lost 4 bases, and 9 bases lay between the germline ends. The CDR3 is 12 amino acids. CDR3 sequence reads: CASWGSYNEQFF. DNA for the CDR3: TGTGCCAGCTGGGGCTCATACAATGAGCAGTTCTTC.